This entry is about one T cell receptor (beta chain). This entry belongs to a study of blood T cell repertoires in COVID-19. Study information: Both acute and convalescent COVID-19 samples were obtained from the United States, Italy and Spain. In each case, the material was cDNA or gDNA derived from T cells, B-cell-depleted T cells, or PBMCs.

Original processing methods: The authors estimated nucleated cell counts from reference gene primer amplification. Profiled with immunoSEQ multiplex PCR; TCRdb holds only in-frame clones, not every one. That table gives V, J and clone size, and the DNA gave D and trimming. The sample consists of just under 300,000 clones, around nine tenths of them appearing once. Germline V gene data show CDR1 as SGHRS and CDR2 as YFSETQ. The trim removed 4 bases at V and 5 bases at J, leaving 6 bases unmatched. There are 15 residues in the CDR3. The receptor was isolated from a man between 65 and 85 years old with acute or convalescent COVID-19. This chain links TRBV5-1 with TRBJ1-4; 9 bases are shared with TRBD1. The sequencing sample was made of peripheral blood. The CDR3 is CASSGTTGGNEKLFF. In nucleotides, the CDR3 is TGCGCCAGCAGCGGAACGACAGGGGGGAATGAAAAACTGTTTTTT.